This entry is about one T cell receptor (beta chain). Its specificity is not known. This record comes from a study of T cell responses to AZD1222 COVID-19 vaccine. Notes on the study in general: The breadth and depth of Spike-specific TCRs increased once two AZD1222 doses had been given. Donors were largely white British and mainly female; clonal diversity was possibly underestimated. Regions 160-218 and 743-854 held dominance among vaccine-associated CD4 TCRs, which spanned spike.

Here immunoSEQ multiplex PCR was the method, and the copy in TCRdb shows in-frame clones only, minus some. The table lists 100,000 to 150,000 clones, 85% to 90% of them singletons. Germline V gene lookup returns CDR1 SGHNT and CDR2 YYREEE (reference sequence). The CDR3 is 15 amino acids. Unmatched junction bases numbered 4, after V lost 1 base and J lost 4 bases. The chain employs TRBV5-4 and TRBJ2-1; 8 bases map to TRBD2. The sequences come from peripheral blood, collected 28 days after the second AZD1222 dose. The source of this sequence is an adult who received the AZD1222 COVID-19 vaccine. The CDR3 DNA follows: TGTGCCAGCAGCTTGACTAGCGGTTCTTACAATGAGCAGTTCTTC. This codes for CASSLTSGSYNEQFF.